The 13 T cell receptor beta chains given below trace back to one sample, sequenced in a study of T cell responses to AZD1222 COVID-19 vaccine. TCRdb keeps only in-frame clones here, not all; method: immunoSEQ multiplex PCR. The table has about 100,000 clones, around 87% seen once. This specimen consisted of peripheral blood, obtained 28 days after the second AZD1222 dose. The receptors originated from an adult who received the AZD1222 COVID-19 vaccine.

This chain links TRBV27 with TRBJ1-4, with D possibly TRBD1 on 6 matching bases. V lost 3 bases, J lost 5 bases, and 10 bases lay in between. Germline loops: CDR1 MNHEY, CDR2 SMNVEV (reference sequence). This CDR3 region has 14 residues. Written as DNA, the CDR3 is TGTGCCAGCAGTTTTGGGGGCCCGAATGAAAAACTGTTTTTT. Its translation is CASSFGGPNEKLFF. The variable domain in full, completed from reference TRBV27 and TRBJ1-4, reads EAQVTQNPRYLITVTGKKLTVTCSQNMNHEYMSWYRQDPGLGLRQIYYSMNVEVTDKGDVPEGYKVSRKEKRNFPLILESPSPNQTSLYFCASSFGGPNEKLFFGSGTQLSVL.

The CDR3 bases are TGTGCCAGCAGTGCCGCAGGAATTCCCTACGAGCAGTACTTC. Amino acid sequence: CASSAAGIPYEQYF. The rearrangement links TRBV27 to TRBJ2-7; D unclear. Trimming cost V 5 bases and J 2 bases, with 13 bases left between them. The CDR3 is 14 amino acids. Germline assignment: CDR1 MNHEY and CDR2 SMNVEV (reference sequence).

The chain is built from TRBV29-1 and TRBJ1-4; D is perhaps TRBD1 (5 bases). CDR1 and CDR2 (germline): SQVTM, ANQGSEA. The V end lost 6 bases, the J end lost 14 bases, and 22 bases lay between the germline ends. This CDR3 is 13 amino acids long. This chain's CDR3 is CSVRRTPAKELFF. CDR3 coding DNA: TGCAGCGTCCGTCGGACACCCGCCAAAGAGCTGTTTTTT.

This clone came up once. The V gene is TRBV18, the J gene TRBJ1-4, with a weak D call TRBD1 (6 bases). V was shortened by 1 base and J by 8 bases, with 11 bases between the two germline ends. There are 14 residues in the CDR3. Germline values: CDR1 KGHSH, CDR2 LQKENI. CDR3 bases: TGTGCCAGCTCACCACGGGGGCGCGGGGAAAAACTGTTTTTT. It yields the protein CASSPRGRGEKLFF.

V and J are TRBV2 and TRBJ2-5, with a weak D call TRBD2 (6 bases). Germline CDR1 and CDR2: SNHLY and FYNNEI. The CDR3 is made up of 15 amino acids. Trimming shortened V by 4 bases and J by 5 bases, and 17 bases separated the two germline ends. CDR3 sequence: CASSVLAEGRETQYF. Written as DNA, the CDR3 is TGTGCCAGCAGTGTGTTAGCGGAGGGCAGGGAGACCCAGTACTTC.

The rearrangement joins TRBV12-3 or TRBV12-4 to TRBJ1-1; the D is unclear. The V and J ends lost 6 bases and 4 bases respectively, with 6 bases between them. The CDR3 contains 11 residues. The CDR3: CASRLLTEAFF. The CDR3 nucleotides read TGTGCCAGCAGACTTCTCACTGAAGCTTTCTTT.

The V gene is TRBV6-4, the J gene TRBJ2-7; 7 nucleotides match TRBD1. In germline, CDR1 is MRHNA, CDR2 SNTAGT. The CDR3 runs 13 residues. Trimming at V came to 6 bases and at J to 5 bases, leaving 7 bases not matched to a gene. The CDR3 protein is CASSDREGNEQYF. The DNA for the CDR3 is TGTGCCAGCAGCGACAGGGAAGGCAACGAGCAGTACTTC.

The chain links TRBV6-1 to TRBJ1-1; D gene unclear. CDR1 is MNHNS and CDR2 is SASEGT in the germline V gene. V was clipped by 2 bases and J by 7 bases, with 8 bases between them. CDR3 length equals 12 residues. CDR3 bases: TGTGCCAGCAGTGAATTCAGACTTGAAGCTTTCTTT. Translating gives CASSEFRLEAFF.

The chain uses TRBV14 and TRBJ1-2; 8 bases map to TRBD1. The junction had 3 bases not matched to a gene; V was cut back by 5 bases and J by 4 bases. This CDR3 is 13 amino acids long. Looked up from germline, CDR1 is SGHDN and CDR2 is FVKESK. The CDR3 nucleotides read TGTGCCAGCAGCTCAGGGGGCTTCTATGGCTACACCTTC. Protein sequence: CASSSGGFYGYTF.

The chain is built from TRBV2 and TRBJ1-1; D is uncertain. Germline assignment: CDR1 SNHLY and CDR2 FYNNEI. This CDR3 region has 13 residues. DNA of the CDR3: TGTGCAAGAGTTGCCGGACGGAGCACTGAAGCTTTCTTT. The encoded protein is CARVAGRSTEAFF.

The chain has TRBV5-4 and TRBJ1-3, with D possibly matching TRBD1 (5 bases). The length of the CDR3 is 14 residues. Trimming stripped 7 bases from V and 2 bases from J, with 13 bases between. Germline V gives CDR1 SGHNT, CDR2 YYREEE (reference sequence). Here the CDR3 reads CASGGEVTGNTIYF. Here the CDR3 DNA reads TGTGCCAGCGGGGGGGAGGTTACTGGAAACACCATATATTTT.

This clone was detected only a few times. The DNA for the CDR3 is TGTGCCAGCAGCCCCCGGGCGGGAGGGGGGCAAGAGACCCAGTACTTC. Protein: CASSPRAGGGQETQYF. This chain connects TRBV9 to TRBJ2-5; the match to TRBD2 covers 9 bases. The junction had 9 bases not matched to a gene; V was cut back by 4 bases and J by 2 bases. This CDR3 region has 16 residues. Germline V gene sequence: CDR1 SGDLS, CDR2 YYNGEE.

The chain carries TRBV19 and TRBJ1-4; tentatively, D is TRBD1 (5 bases). The germline gives CDR1 LNHDA, CDR2 SQIVND (reference sequence). There are 17 residues in the CDR3. The V gene lost 5 bases and the J gene lost 3 bases, with 19 bases spanning the gap. The CDR3 loop is CASSPGPGRGPNEKLFF. CDR3 DNA: TGTGCCAGTAGTCCCGGACCCGGGAGGGGACCTAATGAAAAACTGTTTTTT.